This T cell receptor (beta chain) was sequenced during a study of blood T cell repertoires in COVID-19. Original data processing: Estimates of nucleated cell counts were drawn from the amplification of reference gene primers. The repertoire was sequenced with immunoSEQ multiplex PCR; TCRdb's copy has only in-frame clones and lacks some. V, J and clone size are those of that table, while D and trimming were read from the DNA. The sample contains some 300,000 clones, 70% to 90% of which appear only once. Assignment of participants to cohorts was predicated upon participant-reported clinical history. Symptom resolution, clearance, or two negative PCRs marked the recovered donors of Cohort 3. V shed 6 bases and J shed 1 base, with 13 bases lying between them. The CDR3 totals 14 residues. Germline V CDR1 and CDR2: SNHLY, FYNNEI.

This clonotype was sampled from a woman aged 40 to 50 who had recovered from COVID-19. Material for sequencing was PBMCs or T cells enriched from blood (not recorded which). The chain is built from TRBV2 and TRBJ2-7, with a weak D call TRBD2 (5 bases). This chain's CDR3 is CASRKAGLSYEQYF. CDR3 DNA: TGTGCCAGCAGGAAGGCGGGCCTTTCCTACGAGCAGTACTTC.